This T cell receptor (beta chain) came from a study of blood T cell repertoires in COVID-19. Looking at the study overall: PBMCs, B-cell-depleted T cells, or T cells were the source of the cDNA or gDNA that made up the material.

Profiling relied on immunoSEQ multiplex PCR, and the TCRdb table lists in-frame clones only, not all of them. The sample includes 150,000 or so clones, 70% to 80% seen only once; the top ten take around 5%. Germline V gives CDR1 SGHRS, CDR2 YFSETQ. The CDR3 loop spans 15 amino acids. Trimming took 7 bases from V and 0 from J; bases not matched to a gene: 7. The receptor was derived from an older woman with COVID-19, enrolled during active disease. The sample was peripheral blood. The chain joins TRBV5-1 to TRBJ2-1; 7 bases are a match to TRBD1. For the CDR3, the DNA is TGCGCCAGCTACCGACAGGGAGTCTCCTACAATGAGCAGTTCTTC. Translated, it gives CASYRQGVSYNEQFF.